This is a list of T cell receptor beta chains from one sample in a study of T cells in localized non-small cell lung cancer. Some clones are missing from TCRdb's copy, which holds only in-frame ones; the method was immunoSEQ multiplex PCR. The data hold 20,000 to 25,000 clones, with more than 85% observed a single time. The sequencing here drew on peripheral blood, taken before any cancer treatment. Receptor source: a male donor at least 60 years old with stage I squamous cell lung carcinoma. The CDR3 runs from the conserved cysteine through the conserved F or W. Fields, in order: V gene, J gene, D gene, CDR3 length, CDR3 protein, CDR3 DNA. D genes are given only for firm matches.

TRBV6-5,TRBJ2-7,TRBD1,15,CATSTARTGSYEQYF,TGTGCCACTTCCACCGCCCGGACAGGGAGTTACGAGCAGTACTTC
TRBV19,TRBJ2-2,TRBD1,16,CASSSRGTGFTGELFF,TGTGCCAGTAGTTCGAGGGGGACAGGGTTTACCGGGGAGCTGTTTTTT
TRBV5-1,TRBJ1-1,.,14,CASSLGYPNTEAFF,TGCGCCAGCAGCTTGGGATATCCGAACACTGAAGCTTTCTTT
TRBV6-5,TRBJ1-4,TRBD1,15,CASRTGGSGNEKLFF,TGTGCCAGCAGGACAGGGGGCTCCGGTAATGAAAAACTGTTTTTT
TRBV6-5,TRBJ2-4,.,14,CASSFRGAKNIQYF,TGTGCCAGCAGCTTCAGAGGGGCCAAAAACATTCAGTACTTC
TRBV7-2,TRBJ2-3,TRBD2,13,CASTSGITDTQYF,TGTGCCAGCACCAGCGGGATCACAGATACGCAGTATTTT
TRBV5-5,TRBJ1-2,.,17,CASNPARKDGKGSGYTF,TGTGCCAGCAACCCCGCAAGGAAGGACGGCAAAGGGTCTGGCTACACCTTC
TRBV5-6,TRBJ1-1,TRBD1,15,CASSQRTGVITEAFF,TGTGCCAGCAGCCAGCGGACAGGGGTGATCACTGAAGCTTTCTTT
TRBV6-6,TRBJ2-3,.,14,CASSFGRSTDTQYF,TGTGCCAGCAGTTTCGGTCGGAGCACAGATACGCAGTATTTT
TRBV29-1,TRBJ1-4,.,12,CSVASGDEKLFF,TGCAGCGTTGCCTCGGGGGATGAAAAACTGTTTTTT